Listed below are T cell receptor beta chains from one sample, sequenced in a study of control samples from healthy donors and cancer patients. Some clones are missing from TCRdb's copy, which holds only in-frame ones; the method was immunoSEQ multiplex PCR. The top ten clones hold around 7.3% of a sample with approximately 140,000 clones, about 90% of them seen once. Sequencing was carried out using blood. Receptors were obtained from a man between 18 and 35 years old in good health. Both conserved end residues are part of each CDR3. The order of the fields is J gene, D gene, clone size, V gene, CDR3 DNA, CDR3 protein. The D gene is left open where the match is weak. Part of the rows lack a size; the others show once, few, many or a class for expanded clones.

J: TRBJ1-1; D: NA; size: NA; V: TRBV16; DNA: TGTGCCAGCAGCCAATCGCTCCAAATGAACACTGAAGCTTTCTTT; CDR3: CASSQSLQMNTEAFF
J: TRBJ2-7; D: NA; size: NA; V: TRBV9; DNA: TGTGCCAGCAGCGTAGATCCAGACCTTCCGTCGGGACCGCAGTACTTC; CDR3: CASSVDPDLPSGPQYF
J: TRBJ1-1; D: NA; size: NA; V: TRBV6-5; DNA: TGTGCCAGCAGTTACTCACGGGGGGTCGGCACTGAAGCTTTCTTT; CDR3: CASSYSRGVGTEAFF
J: TRBJ1-3; D: NA; size: once; V: TRBV3-1/TRBV3-2; DNA: TGTGCCAGCAGCCAACCGGGTTCTGGAAACACCATATATTTT; CDR3: CASSQPGSGNTIYF
J: TRBJ2-7; D: NA; size: NA; V: TRBV27; DNA: TGTGCCAGCAGTTCCCCAGGCGAGCAGTACTTC; CDR3: CASSSPGEQYF
J: TRBJ2-7; D: NA; size: NA; V: TRBV2; DNA: TGTGCCATCCCGAGGCGGGGCTCCTACGAGCAGTACTTC; CDR3: CAIPRRGSYEQYF
J: TRBJ1-1; D: NA; size: NA; V: TRBV7-3; DNA: TGTGCCAGCACCATCCTTGGGGAGAACACTGAAGCTTTCTTT; CDR3: CASTILGENTEAFF
J: TRBJ2-1; D: TRBD1; size: NA; V: TRBV9; DNA: TGTGCCAGCGGAAGTCCAGGGGGCGCCTTAAGAGAGCAGTTCTTC; CDR3: CASGSPGGALREQFF
J: TRBJ2-7; D: NA; size: NA; V: TRBV3-1/TRBV3-2; DNA: TGTGCCAGCAGCCAAGCCCCGATCTACGAGCAGTACTTC; CDR3: CASSQAPIYEQYF
J: TRBJ2-3; D: NA; size: NA; V: TRBV6-5; DNA: TGTGCCAGCAGTTACGGGCTGTACACAGATACGCAGTATTTT; CDR3: CASSYGLYTDTQYF
J: TRBJ1-1; D: TRBD1; size: NA; V: TRBV11-3; DNA: TGTGCCAGCGCTCAGGGGGTGGGCACTGAAGCTTTCTTT; CDR3: CASAQGVGTEAFF
J: TRBJ2-7; D: TRBD1; size: once; V: TRBV7-9; DNA: TGTGCCAGCAGTCGCGCGACAGGGGGCCGCACAACAATTCCCTACGAGCAGTACTTC; CDR3: CASSRATGGRTTIPYEQYF
J: TRBJ1-1; D: NA; size: NA; V: TRBV2; DNA: TGTGCCAGCAGTGAAGCCGGCCGGGCAGTGGGTACTGAAGCTTTCTTT; CDR3: CASSEAGRAVGTEAFF
J: TRBJ1-2; D: NA; size: NA; V: TRBV15; DNA: TGTGCCACCAGCAGAGATTTGGGGGGAGGTGGCTACACCTTC; CDR3: CATSRDLGGGGYTF
J: TRBJ2-7; D: NA; size: NA; V: TRBV9; DNA: TGTGCCAGCAGCGTAACGGCCAGCTCCTACGAGCAGTACTTC; CDR3: CASSVTASSYEQYF
J: TRBJ1-1; D: NA; size: NA; V: TRBV6-5; DNA: TGTGCCAGCAGTACACTCGCCACTGAAGCTTTCTTT; CDR3: CASSTLATEAFF
J: TRBJ1-1; D: NA; size: NA; V: TRBV5-1; DNA: TGCGCCAGCAGCTCTCAATGGGGGGCCCTGAACACTGAAGCTTTCTTT; CDR3: CASSSQWGALNTEAFF
J: TRBJ1-1; D: NA; size: NA; V: TRBV5-5; DNA: TGTGCCAGCAGCACCCGGACAGTCTCGAACACTGAAGCTTTCTTT; CDR3: CASSTRTVSNTEAFF
J: TRBJ1-6; D: NA; size: once; V: TRBV5-1; DNA: TGCGCCAGCATGCAAGACGGATATTCACCCCTCCACTTT; CDR3: CASMQDGYSPLHF